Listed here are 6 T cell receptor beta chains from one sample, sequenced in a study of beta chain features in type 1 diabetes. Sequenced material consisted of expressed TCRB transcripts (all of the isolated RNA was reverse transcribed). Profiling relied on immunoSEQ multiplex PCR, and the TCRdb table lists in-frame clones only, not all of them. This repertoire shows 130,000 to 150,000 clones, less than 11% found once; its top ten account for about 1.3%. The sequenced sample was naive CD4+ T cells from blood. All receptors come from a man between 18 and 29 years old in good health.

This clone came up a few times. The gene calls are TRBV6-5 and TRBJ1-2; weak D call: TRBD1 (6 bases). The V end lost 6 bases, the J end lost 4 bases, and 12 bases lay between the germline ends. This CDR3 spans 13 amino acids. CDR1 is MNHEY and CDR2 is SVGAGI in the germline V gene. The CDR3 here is CASSKTGAYGYTF. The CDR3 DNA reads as TGTGCCAGCAGCAAGACAGGCGCCTATGGCTACACCTTC.

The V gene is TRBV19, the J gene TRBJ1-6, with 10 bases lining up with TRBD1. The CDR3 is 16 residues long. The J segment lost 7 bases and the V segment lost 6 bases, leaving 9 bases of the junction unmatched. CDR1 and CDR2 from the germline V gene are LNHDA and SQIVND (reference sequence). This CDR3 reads CASRADRGNYNSPLHF. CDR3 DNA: TGTGCCAGTAGAGCGGACAGGGGGAACTACAATTCACCCCTCCACTTT. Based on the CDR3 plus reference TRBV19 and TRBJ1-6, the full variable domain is DGGITQSPKYLFRKEGQNVTLSCEQNLNHDAMYWYRQDPGQGLRLIYYSQIVNDFQKGDIAEGYSVSREKKESFPLTVTSAQKNPTAFYLCASRADRGNYNSPLHFGNGTRLTVT.

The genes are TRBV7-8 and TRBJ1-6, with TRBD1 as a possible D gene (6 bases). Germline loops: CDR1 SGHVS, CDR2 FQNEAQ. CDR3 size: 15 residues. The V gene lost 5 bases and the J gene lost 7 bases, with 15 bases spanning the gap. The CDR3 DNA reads TGTGCCAGCAGCGACGACAGGCCGAGGAATTCACCCCTCCACTTT. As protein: CASSDDRPRNSPLHF.

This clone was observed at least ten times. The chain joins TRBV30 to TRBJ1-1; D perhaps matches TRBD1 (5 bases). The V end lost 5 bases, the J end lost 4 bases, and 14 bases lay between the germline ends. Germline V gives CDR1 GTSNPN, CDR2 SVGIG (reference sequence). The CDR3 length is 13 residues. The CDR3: CAWAGGIGTEAFF. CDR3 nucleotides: TGTGCCTGGGCGGGGGGGATCGGCACTGAAGCTTTCTTT. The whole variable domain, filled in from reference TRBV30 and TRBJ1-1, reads SQTIHQWPATLVQPVGSPLSLECTVEGTSNPNLYWYRQAAGRGLQLLFYSVGIGQISSEVPQNLSASRPQDRQFILSSKKLLLSDSGFYLCAWAGGIGTEAFFGQGTRLTVV.

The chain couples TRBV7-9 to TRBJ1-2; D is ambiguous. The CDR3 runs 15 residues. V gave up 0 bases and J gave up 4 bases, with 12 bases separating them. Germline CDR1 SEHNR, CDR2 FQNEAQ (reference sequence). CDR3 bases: TGTGCCAGCAGCTTAGCGCTAAGAGGGTCCTATGGCTACACCTTC. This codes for CASSLALRGSYGYTF.

The CDR3 loop reads CASSQEQANTGELFF. The CDR3 bases are TGTGCCAGCAGCCAAGAACAAGCGAACACCGGGGAGCTGTTTTTT. This chain links TRBV4-2 with TRBJ2-2; D unresolved. V shed 0 bases and J shed 0 bases, with 5 bases lying between them. The CDR3 has 15 amino acids. The germline V gene has CDR1 LGHNA and CDR2 YNFKEQ.